These T cell receptor beta chains were read from a single sample in a study of blood T cell repertoires in COVID-19. Assay used: immunoSEQ multiplex PCR; TCRdb lists only in-frame clones, some missing. The sample yields over 110,000 clones, roughly 88% seen once. Sequenced input: peripheral blood. All receptors come from a human donor in a cohort sampled during active COVID-19. Both conserved end residues are part of each CDR3. The order of the fields is clone size, D gene, V gene, J gene, CDR3 DNA, CDR3 protein. The D gene is left open where the match is weak. Expanded clones get a size class; other rows say once, few or many, or leave the size out.

once	TRBD1	TRBV30	TRBJ1-2	TGTGCCTGGAGTGTAGTGCCGGGACAGGCTTCCCTCTATGGCTACACCTTC	CAWSVVPGQASLYGYTF
NA	TRBD1	TRBV5-3	TRBJ1-1	TGTGCCAGAAAGCAAATAACAGGGGGGACCACTGAAGCTTTCTTT	CARKQITGGTTEAFF
once	TRBD2	TRBV7-8	TRBJ2-3	TGTGCCAGCAGCTTACTGCGGGGGTCTACAGATACGCAGTATTTT	CASSLLRGSTDTQYF
NA	NA	TRBV5-4	TRBJ2-7	TGTGCCAGCAGCTTGGGGGCCGAGCAGTACTTC	CASSLGAEQYF
NA	TRBD1	TRBV5-5	TRBJ1-1	TGTGCCAGCAGCTTGGCCGCACGGACAGGGAGAGTGAACACTGAAGCTTTCTTT	CASSLAARTGRVNTEAFF
NA	TRBD1	TRBV6-5	TRBJ1-1	TGTGCCAGCAGTTACATACTACAGGGGGCCGTTTCGGGAGCTTTCTTT	CASSYILQGAVSGAFF
NA	TRBD1	TRBV19	TRBJ1-3	TGTGCCAGTAGTTTCGGGACAGCCTCATCTGGAAACACCATATATTTT	CASSFGTASSGNTIYF
NA	TRBD2	TRBV6-2/TRBV6-3	TRBJ2-4	TGTGCCAGCAGTTATGAGCGGGGGAAAAACATTCAGTACTTC	CASSYERGKNIQYF
NA	TRBD1	TRBV11-3	TRBJ2-2	TGTGCCAGCAGCCCTGACAGGGCCGGCGGGGAGCTGTTTTTT	CASSPDRAGGELFF
NA	NA	TRBV6-5	TRBJ1-2	TGTGCCAGCAGTTACTCGAACCGCATGTACTCATATGGCTACACCTTC	CASSYSNRMYSYGYTF
NA	TRBD1	TRBV5-1	TRBJ1-2	TGCGCCAGCACGCGGACAGGGTCGGACTATGGCTACACCTTC	CASTRTGSDYGYTF
NA	NA	TRBV5-4	TRBJ2-5	TGTGCCAGCAGCCCCCAGTCCCAAGAGACCCAGTACTTC	CASSPQSQETQYF
once	TRBD1	TRBV7-2	TRBJ2-6	TGTGCCAGCAGCTTAGGGGGACAGGGCCGCTCTGGGGCCAACGTCCTGACTTTC	CASSLGGQGRSGANVLTF
NA	TRBD2	TRBV6-2/TRBV6-3	TRBJ2-1	TGTGCCAGCAGTCGCAGAACTAGCGGGGAAAACAATGAGCAGTTCTTC	CASSRRTSGENNEQFF
NA	TRBD1	TRBV12-5	TRBJ1-4	TGTGCTAGTGGTTTTTTCATTAGGGACAGGGAGAACTCTAATGAAAAACTGTTTTTT	CASGFFIRDRENSNEKLFF
NA	NA	TRBV6-5	TRBJ1-2	TGTGCCAGCAGTTACTCGGGACTTTACAACTATGGCTACACCTTC	CASSYSGLYNYGYTF
NA	NA	TRBV4-1	TRBJ1-2	TGCGCCAGCAGCCAAGAGCCTAGGACAGACCGCTATGGCTACACCTTC	CASSQEPRTDRYGYTF
NA	TRBD1	TRBV3-1/TRBV3-2	TRBJ1-6	TGTGCCAGCAGCCACTCTCCCGGGACAGGGGGTTCACCCCTCCACTTT	CASSHSPGTGGSPLHF
few	NA	TRBV6-5	TRBJ1-4	TGTGCCAGCAGTTACTCGAACAGGGTGGAAAAACTGTTTTTT	CASSYSNRVEKLFF
NA	TRBD1	TRBV5-1	TRBJ1-1	TGCGCCAGCAGCTTATTCGGACAGGGGGCGGCTGAAGCTTTCTTT	CASSLFGQGAAEAFF
NA	TRBD1	TRBV24-1	TRBJ2-5	TGTGCCACCAGTGATCCAACCGGCCGACAGGGGGAGACCCAGTACTTC	CATSDPTGRQGETQYF
NA	NA	TRBV5-1	TRBJ1-4	TGCGCCAGCAGCTTGGCGTCGGTTAATGAAAAACTGTTTTTT	CASSLASVNEKLFF
NA	TRBD1	TRBV4-2	TRBJ2-1	TGTGCCAGCAGCGTCCCCGGACAGGAGTACAATGAGCAGTTCTTC	CASSVPGQEYNEQFF
NA	TRBD1	TRBV4-1	TRBJ2-5	TGCGCCAGCAGCGATGGACAGGGGAGACAAGAGACCCAGTACTTC	CASSDGQGRQETQYF
once	NA	TRBV3-1/TRBV3-2	TRBJ1-3	TGTGCCAGCAGCGGAATTGGGCCCGACAGTATGAGAAACACCATATATTTT	CASSGIGPDSMRNTIYF
NA	NA	TRBV15	TRBJ1-2	TGTGCCACCAGCAGAGTGGGGGGGCCGTACTATGGCTACACCTTC	CATSRVGGPYYGYTF
NA	TRBD2	TRBV7-9	TRBJ2-7	TGTGCCAGCAGCTCGGACGGGGGGGTTTACGAGCAGTACTTC	CASSSDGGVYEQYF
NA	NA	TRBV5-4	TRBJ1-1	TGTGCCAGCAGCTTGGCTCAGGACACTGAAGCTTTCTTT	CASSLAQDTEAFF
NA	NA	TRBV11-2	TRBJ2-7	TGTGCCAGCAGCTCCACGACAGGCGGCTACGAGCAGTACTTC	CASSSTTGGYEQYF
NA	NA	TRBV6-5	TRBJ2-7	TGTGCCAGCAGTTACGACGCTAGCAGGTACGAGCAGTACTTC	CASSYDASRYEQYF
NA	NA	TRBV5-1	TRBJ1-1	TGCGCCAGCAGCCTACAGGGCGAACTGATCACTGAAGCTTTCTTT	CASSLQGELITEAFF
NA	TRBD1	TRBV5-1	TRBJ1-1	TGCGCCAGCAGCTCCCAGGGGGCTTTGAACACTGAAGCTTTCTTT	CASSSQGALNTEAFF
NA	NA	TRBV18	TRBJ2-5	TGTGCCAGCTCACCACTCCAGGGGACAGAGACCCAGTACTTC	CASSPLQGTETQYF
NA	NA	TRBV6-1	TRBJ2-3	TGTGCCAGCAGTGAAATCGATGAGGATACGCAGTATTTT	CASSEIDEDTQYF